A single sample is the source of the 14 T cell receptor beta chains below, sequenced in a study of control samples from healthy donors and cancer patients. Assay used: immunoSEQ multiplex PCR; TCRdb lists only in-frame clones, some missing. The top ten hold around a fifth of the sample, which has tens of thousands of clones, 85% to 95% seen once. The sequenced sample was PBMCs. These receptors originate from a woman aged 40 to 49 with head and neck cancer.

The CDR3, as DNA: TGTGCCAGCAGCTTGCAGGGACAGCTCTCTTCTGGGGCCAACGTCCTGACTTTC. It translates to CASSLQGQLSSGANVLTF. V gene TRBV5-5 combines with J gene TRBJ2-6, with TRBD1 matching over 7 bases. Germline values: CDR1 SGHKS, CDR2 YYEKEE (reference sequence). V trimming: 1 base; J trimming: 1 base; junction bases outside the gene matches: 8. The CDR3 runs 18 residues.

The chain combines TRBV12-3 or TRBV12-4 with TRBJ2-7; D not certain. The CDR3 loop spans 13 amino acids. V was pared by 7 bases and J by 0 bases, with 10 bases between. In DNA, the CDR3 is TGTGCCAGCAACAGCAGGACCTCCTACGAGCAGTACTTC. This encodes CASNSRTSYEQYF.

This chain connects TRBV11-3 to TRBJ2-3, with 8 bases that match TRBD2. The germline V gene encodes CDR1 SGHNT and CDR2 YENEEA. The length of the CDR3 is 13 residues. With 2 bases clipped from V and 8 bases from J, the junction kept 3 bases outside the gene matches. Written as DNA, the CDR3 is TGTGCCAGCAGCTTAAGCAGCGGGGGTACGCAGTATTTT. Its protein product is CASSLSSGGTQYF.

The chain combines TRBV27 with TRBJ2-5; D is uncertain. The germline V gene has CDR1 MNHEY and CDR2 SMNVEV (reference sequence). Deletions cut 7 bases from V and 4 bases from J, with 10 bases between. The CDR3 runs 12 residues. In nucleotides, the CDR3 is TGTGCCAGCACCCCCGTCGGAGAGACCCAGTACTTC. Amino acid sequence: CASTPVGETQYF.

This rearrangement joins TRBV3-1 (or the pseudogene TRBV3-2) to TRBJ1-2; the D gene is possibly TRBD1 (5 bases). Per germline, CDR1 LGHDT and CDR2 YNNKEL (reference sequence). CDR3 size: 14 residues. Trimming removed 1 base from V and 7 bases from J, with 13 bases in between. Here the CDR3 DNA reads TGTGCCAGCAGCCAAGCCCAGGCGGGGGGTGGCTACACCTTC. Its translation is CASSQAQAGGGYTF.

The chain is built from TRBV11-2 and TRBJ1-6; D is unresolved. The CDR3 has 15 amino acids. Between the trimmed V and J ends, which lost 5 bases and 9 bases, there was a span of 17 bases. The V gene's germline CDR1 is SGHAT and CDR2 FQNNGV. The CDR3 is CASSISGILGSPLHF. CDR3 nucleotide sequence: TGTGCCAGCAGCATCTCCGGGATACTCGGTTCACCCCTCCACTTT.

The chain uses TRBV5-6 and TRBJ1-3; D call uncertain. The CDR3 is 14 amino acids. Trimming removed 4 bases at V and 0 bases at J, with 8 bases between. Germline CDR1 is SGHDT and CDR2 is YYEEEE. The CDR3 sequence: CASSRPSSGNTIYF. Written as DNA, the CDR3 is TGTGCCAGCAGCCGTCCTAGCTCTGGAAACACCATATATTTT.

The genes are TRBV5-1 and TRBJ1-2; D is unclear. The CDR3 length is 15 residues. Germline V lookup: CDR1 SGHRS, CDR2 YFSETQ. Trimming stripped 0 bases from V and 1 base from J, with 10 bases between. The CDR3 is CASSLAGAVNYGYTF. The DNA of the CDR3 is TGCGCCAGCAGCTTGGCCGGAGCCGTTAACTATGGCTACACCTTC. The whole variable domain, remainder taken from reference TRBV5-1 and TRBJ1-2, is KAGVTQTPRYLIKTRGQQVTLSCSPISGHRSVSWYQQTPGQGLQFLFEYFSETQRNKGNFPGRFSGRQFSNSRSEMNVSTLELGDSALYLCASSLAGAVNYGYTFGSGTRLTVV.

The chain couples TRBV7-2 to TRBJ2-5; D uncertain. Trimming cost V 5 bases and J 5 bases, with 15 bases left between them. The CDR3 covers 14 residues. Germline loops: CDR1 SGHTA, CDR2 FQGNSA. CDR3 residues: CASSARRLGETQYF. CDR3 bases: TGTGCCAGCAGCGCCAGACGCCTCGGGGAGACCCAGTACTTC.

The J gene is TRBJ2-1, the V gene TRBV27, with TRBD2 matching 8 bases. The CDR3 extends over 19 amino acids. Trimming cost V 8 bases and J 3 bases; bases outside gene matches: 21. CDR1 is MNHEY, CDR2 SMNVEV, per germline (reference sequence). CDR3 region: CASPPGGAPRLADYNEQFF. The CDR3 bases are TGTGCCAGCCCCCCGGGGGGGGCGCCTCGGCTAGCGGACTACAATGAGCAGTTCTTC.

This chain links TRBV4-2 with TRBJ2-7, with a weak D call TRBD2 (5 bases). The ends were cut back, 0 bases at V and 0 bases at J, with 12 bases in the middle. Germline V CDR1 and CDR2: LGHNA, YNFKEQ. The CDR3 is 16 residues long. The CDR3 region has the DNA TGTGCCAGCAGCCAAGATTCCCGAGAGGGCTCCTACGAGCAGTACTTC. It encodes CASSQDSREGSYEQYF.

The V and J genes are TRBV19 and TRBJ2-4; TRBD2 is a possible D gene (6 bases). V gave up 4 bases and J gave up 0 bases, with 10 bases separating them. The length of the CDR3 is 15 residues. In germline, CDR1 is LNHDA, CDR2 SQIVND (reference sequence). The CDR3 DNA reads TGTGCCAGTAGTAGCCGGGAGCTAGCCAAAAACATTCAGTACTTC. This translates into CASSSRELAKNIQYF.

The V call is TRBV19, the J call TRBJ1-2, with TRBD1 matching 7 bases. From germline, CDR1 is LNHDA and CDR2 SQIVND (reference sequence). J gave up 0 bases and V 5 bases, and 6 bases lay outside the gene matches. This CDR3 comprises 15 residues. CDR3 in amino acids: CASSDRQGSNYGYTF. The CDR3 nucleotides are TGTGCCAGTAGTGATCGACAGGGCTCTAACTATGGCTACACCTTC.

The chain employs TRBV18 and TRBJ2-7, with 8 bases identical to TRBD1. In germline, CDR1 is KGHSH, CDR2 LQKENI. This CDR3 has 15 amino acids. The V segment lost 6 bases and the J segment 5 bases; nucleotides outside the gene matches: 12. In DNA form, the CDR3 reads TGTGCCAGCTCCCGAAAGACAGGGGCGGGCGACGAGCAGTACTTC. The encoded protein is CASSRKTGAGDEQYF.